Below, one TCR beta chain is given with its context. No antigen is known for it. In preparing the TRB cDNA libraries, 5' RACE with UMI labels was used. Reprocessing the 5' RACE reads, TCRdb reports a single entry for every CDR3 protein and omits DNA. In all, the sample yields around 140,000 distinct CDR3 sequences. This record comes from a study of CXCR3-negative and CXCR3-positive naive CD8 T cells. The wider study: The TRB read total, some 130 million, broke down to about 1.5 +/- 0.3 million reads per library. Study results and limitations: The authors found comparable surface CD5 between naive subsets and inferred TCR strength from TRB CDR3 properties. Memory CD8+ cells had much lower diversity, and both naive subsets had comparably high diversity.

Germline CDR1 SGHRS, CDR2 YFSETQ. The CDR3 is made up of 14 amino acids. The chain is built from TRBV5-1 and TRBJ2-7; TCRdb selects TRBD1, and the lack of DNA leaves this call unchecked. This clonotype was sampled from a human donor in good health. Some clones in this sample may be carry-over from other donors' samples. Specimen: naive CXCR3- CD8+ T cells from blood. Sample subset: CD45RO-CCR7+CD27+CD95- naive CD8+ T cells lacking CXCR3 (TNR3-). The CDR3 region is CASSLTYQGYEQYF. Full variable domain (missing parts from reference TRBV5-1 and TRBJ2-7): KAGVTQTPRYLIKTRGQQVTLSCSPISGHRSVSWYQQTPGQGLQFLFEYFSETQRNKGNFPGRFSGRQFSNSRSEMNVSTLELGDSALYLCASSLTYQGYEQYFGPGTRLTVT.